These 19 T cell receptor beta chains share one sample of origin, sequenced in a study of blood T cell repertoires in COVID-19. The data were produced by immunoSEQ multiplex PCR, yet TCRdb's version contains in-frame clones alone and is incomplete. The sample carries about 100,000 clones, roughly 92% recorded once. Input material: peripheral blood. These receptor sequences come from a man aged 50 or older with active COVID-19.

The rearrangement links TRBV4-2 to TRBJ2-5; TRBD2 aligns across 8 bases. CDR3 length equals 14 residues. The V segment lost 2 bases and the J segment 5 bases; nucleotides outside the gene matches: 4. Germline CDR1 and CDR2: LGHNA and YNFKEQ. CDR3: CASSQNGREETQYF. CDR3 coding DNA: TGTGCCAGCAGCCAAAACGGGAGGGAGGAGACCCAGTACTTC.

This clone has a single count. This rearrangement joins TRBV2 to TRBJ2-2; possible D gene TRBD2, 5 bases. CDR1 SNHLY and CDR2 FYNNEI come from the germline V gene. The CDR3 is 15 residues long. Trimming took off 3 bases at V and 0 bases at J, with 8 bases between the two ends. The CDR3 DNA follows: TGTGCCAGCAGTGAGGAGGTCGCGAACACCGGGGAGCTGTTTTTT. Translation: CASSEEVANTGELFF. Full variable domain (remainder filled in from reference TRBV2 and TRBJ2-2): EPEVTQTPSHQVTQMGQEVILRCVPISNHLYFYWYRQILGQKVEFLVSFYNNEISEKSEIFDDQFSVERPDGSNFTLKIRSTKLEDSAMYFCASSEEVANTGELFFGEGSRLTVL.

In nucleotides, the CDR3 is TGCAGTGCTAGTCTAGCGGAGTATAACAATGAGCAGTTCTTC. This codes for CSASLAEYNNEQFF. The rearrangement joins TRBV20-1 to TRBJ2-1, with TRBD2 matching 7 bases. From germline, CDR1 is DFQATT and CDR2 SNEGSKA (reference sequence). There are 14 residues in the CDR3. After removal of 3 bases from V and 5 bases from J, the junction contained 7 bases not matched to a gene.

This rearrangement joins TRBV7-9 to TRBJ2-2; D is possibly TRBD1 (5 bases). V was shortened by 5 bases and J by 3 bases, with 13 bases between the two germline ends. The CDR3 has 15 amino acids. In germline, CDR1 is SEHNR, CDR2 FQNEAQ (reference sequence). The CDR3 DNA sequence: TGTGCCAGCAGCCCCTCCAGGGTTGACACCGGGGAGCTGTTTTTT. Translation gives CASSPSRVDTGELFF.

The chain has TRBV28 and TRBJ2-5, with D possibly being TRBD2 (5 bases). Between the trimmed V and J ends, which lost 7 bases and 0 bases, there was a span of 6 bases. This CDR3 has 12 residues. Germline lookup yields CDR1 MDHEN and CDR2 SYDVKM. This CDR3 is CASTADQETQYF. CDR3 DNA sequence: TGTGCCAGCACAGCGGACCAAGAGACCCAGTACTTC.

This clone was seen once. The chain couples TRBV10-1 to TRBJ2-1, with 9 bases lining up with TRBD2. This CDR3 has 15 amino acids. CDR1 and CDR2 from the germline V gene are WNHNN and SYGVQD (reference sequence). V shed 0 bases, J shed 9 bases, and the junction held 6 bases outside the gene matches. CDR3 sequence: CASSESGLASPEQFF. In DNA form, the CDR3 reads TGCGCCAGCAGTGAGTCTGGACTAGCGAGTCCTGAGCAGTTCTTC.

The chain joins TRBV9 to TRBJ1-2; a possible D gene is TRBD1 (5 bases). There are 16 residues in the CDR3. The germline V gene has CDR1 SGDLS and CDR2 YYNGEE. V lost 0 bases and J 1 base, leaving 13 bases between the germline ends. The CDR3 bases are TGTGCCAGCAGCGTAGGGGAAGGGGCCCTTAACTATGGCTACACCTTC. As protein: CASSVGEGALNYGYTF.

The V and J genes are TRBV11-3 and TRBJ2-1; TRBD1 matches at 10 bases. Trimming at V came to 5 bases and at J to 3 bases, leaving 4 bases not matched to a gene. The germline gives CDR1 SGHNT, CDR2 YENEEA. The CDR3 has 15 residues. The chain's CDR3 is CASSAGQGFYNEQFF. Written as DNA, the CDR3 is TGTGCCAGCAGCGCGGGACAGGGGTTCTACAATGAGCAGTTCTTC.

The sample holds a few counts of this clone. This sequence joins TRBV9 and TRBJ1-5; a possible D gene is TRBD1 (6 bases). The germline gives CDR1 SGDLS, CDR2 YYNGEE. V lost 4 bases and J lost 3, with 11 bases in between. The CDR3 contains 14 residues. Written as DNA, the CDR3 is TGTGCCAGCAGCCCTAGGGACATCAATCAGCCCCAGCATTTT. This codes for CASSPRDINQPQHF.

The genes are TRBV19 and TRBJ2-7; 8 nucleotides agree with TRBD1. This CDR3 is 14 amino acids long. The germline gives CDR1 LNHDA, CDR2 SQIVND (reference sequence). V lost 6 bases to trimming and J lost 2 bases; unmatched junction nucleotides: 6. CDR3 protein: CASSSTGGPYEQYF. In nucleotides, the CDR3 is TGTGCCAGTAGCTCCACAGGGGGTCCCTACGAGCAGTACTTC.

J is TRBJ2-7 and V is TRBV11-3, with TRBD1 identical over 7 bases. The CDR3 totals 12 residues. V dropped 5 bases and J dropped 6; count of bases not matched to a gene: 4. The germline V gene has CDR1 SGHNT and CDR2 YENEEA. The CDR3 DNA reads as TGTGCCAGCAGCCTAGCAGGGGGCGAGCAGTACTTC. Encoded protein: CASSLAGGEQYF.

The J gene is TRBJ1-4, the V gene TRBV7-9, with D uncertain. The CDR3 extends over 14 amino acids. V shed 2 bases and J shed 8 bases, with 12 bases lying between them. Germline CDR1 SEHNR, CDR2 FQNEAQ (reference sequence). The CDR3 loop reads CASSLSSGEEKLFF. The CDR3 DNA is TGTGCCAGCAGCTTATCCTCCGGAGAGGAAAAACTGTTTTTT.

V is TRBV28 and J is TRBJ1-2, with D possibly matching TRBD1 (6 bases). Germline CDR1 is MDHEN and CDR2 is SYDVKM. This CDR3 is built from 12 residues. The ends were cut back, 3 bases at V and 14 bases at J, with 16 bases in the middle. In DNA form, the CDR3 reads TGTGCCAGCAGTTTTATTGGTTGGCAGGGGACCTTC. Translation: CASSFIGWQGTF.

The chain employs TRBV7-2 and TRBJ1-5; D gene uncertain. CDR3 size: 13 residues. Germline CDR1 is SGHTA and CDR2 is FQGNSA. The ends were cut back, 1 base at V and 7 bases at J, with 8 bases in the middle. The CDR3 here is CASSLEGGQPQHF. The CDR3, as DNA: TGTGCCAGCAGCTTAGAAGGAGGACAGCCCCAGCATTTT.

This chain links TRBV28 with TRBJ1-6, with D perhaps TRBD1 (5 bases). In germline, CDR1 is MDHEN, CDR2 SYDVKM. Trimming cost V 5 bases and J 5 bases, with 13 bases left between them. The CDR3 runs to 15 residues. The CDR3 loop is CASSAPGDNNSPLHF. The CDR3 DNA reads TGTGCCAGCAGTGCGCCGGGGGATAATAATTCACCCCTCCACTTT.

The chain recombines TRBV3-1 (or the pseudogene TRBV3-2) with TRBJ2-2; tentatively, D is TRBD1 (6 bases). Germline-derived CDR1 and CDR2 are LGHDT and YNNKEL (reference sequence). V was clipped by 2 bases and J by 2 bases, with 9 bases between them. The CDR3 runs 15 residues. The CDR3: CASSQMGANTGELFF. CDR3 sequence (DNA): TGTGCCAGCAGCCAAATGGGGGCAAACACCGGGGAGCTGTTTTTT.

The chain employs TRBV19 and TRBJ1-1; D is possibly TRBD1 (5 bases). Trimming cost V 7 bases and J 0 bases, with 9 bases left between them. CDR1 is LNHDA and CDR2 is SQIVND in the germline V gene (reference sequence). The CDR3 consists of 13 residues. DNA of the CDR3: TGTGCCAGTACCCAGGGCATGAACACTGAAGCTTTCTTT. Translation gives CASTQGMNTEAFF.

The chain uses TRBV9 and TRBJ2-3, with 10 bases fitting TRBD2. V trimming: 2 bases; J trimming: 1 base; junction bases outside the gene matches: 7. Germline CDR1 is SGDLS and CDR2 is YYNGEE. The CDR3 is made up of 17 amino acids. The CDR3: CASSVLAGDHGTDTQYF. Here the CDR3 DNA reads TGTGCCAGCAGCGTCCTAGCGGGAGATCACGGCACAGATACGCAGTATTTT.

The chain couples TRBV3-1 (or the pseudogene TRBV3-2) to TRBJ2-7; 13 nucleotides align to TRBD2. The CDR3 covers 20 residues. CDR1 LGHDT and CDR2 YNNKEL come from the germline V gene (reference sequence). Unmatched junction bases numbered 15, after V lost 2 bases and J lost 2 bases. The chain's CDR3 is CASSQSRLAGGAESAYEQYF. DNA for the CDR3: TGTGCCAGCAGCCAATCCCGACTAGCGGGAGGAGCAGAGAGTGCCTACGAGCAGTACTTC.